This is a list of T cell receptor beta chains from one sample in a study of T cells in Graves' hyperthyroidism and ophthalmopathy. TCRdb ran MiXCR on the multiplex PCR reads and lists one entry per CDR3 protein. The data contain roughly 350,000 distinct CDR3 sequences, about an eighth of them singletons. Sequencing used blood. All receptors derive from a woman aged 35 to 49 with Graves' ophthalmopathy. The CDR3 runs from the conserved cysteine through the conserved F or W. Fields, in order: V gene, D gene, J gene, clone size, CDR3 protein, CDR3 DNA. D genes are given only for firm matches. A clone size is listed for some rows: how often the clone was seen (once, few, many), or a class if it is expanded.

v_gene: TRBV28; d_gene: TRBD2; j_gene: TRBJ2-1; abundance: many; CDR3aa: CASSTSGVAYNEQFF; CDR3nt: TGTGCCAGCAGCACTAGCGGGGTAGCCTACAATGAGCAGTTCTTC
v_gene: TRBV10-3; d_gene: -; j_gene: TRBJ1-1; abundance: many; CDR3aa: CAISLTGESGTEAFF; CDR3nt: TGTGCCATCAGTTTGACGGGGGAGTCGGGCACTGAAGCTTTCTTT
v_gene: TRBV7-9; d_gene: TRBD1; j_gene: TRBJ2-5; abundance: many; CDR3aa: CASSRALGQQETQYF; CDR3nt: TGTGCCAGCAGCCGCGCCCTGGGACAGCAAGAGACCCAGTACTTC
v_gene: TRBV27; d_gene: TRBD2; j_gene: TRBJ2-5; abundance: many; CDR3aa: CASSLGLAGIKTQYF; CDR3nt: TGTGCCAGCAGTTTAGGGCTAGCGGGAATCAAGACCCAGTACTTC
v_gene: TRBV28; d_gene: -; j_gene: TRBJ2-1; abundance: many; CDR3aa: CATYSPPWGIRFHNEQFF; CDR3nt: TGTGCCACCTATTCCCCTCCTTGGGGGATCCGATTCCACAATGAGCAGTTCTTC
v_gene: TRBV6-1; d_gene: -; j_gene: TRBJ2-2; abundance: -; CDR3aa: CASKRRRYTGELFF; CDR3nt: TGTGCCAGCAAGAGGAGGAGATACACCGGGGAGCTGTTTTTT
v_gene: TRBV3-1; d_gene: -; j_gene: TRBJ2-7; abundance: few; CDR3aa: CASSNPPYEQYF; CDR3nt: TGTGCCAGCAGCAACCCTCCCTACGAGCAGTACTTC
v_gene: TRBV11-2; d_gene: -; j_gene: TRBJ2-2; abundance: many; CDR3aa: CASSERGGTNTGELFF; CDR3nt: TGTGCCAGCTCGGAGAGGGGTGGGACGAACACCGGGGAGCTGTTTTTT
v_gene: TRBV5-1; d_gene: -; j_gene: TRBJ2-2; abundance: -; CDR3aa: CASRATTSNTGELFF; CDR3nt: TGCGCCAGCAGGGCGACAACCTCGAACACCGGGGAGCTGTTTTTT
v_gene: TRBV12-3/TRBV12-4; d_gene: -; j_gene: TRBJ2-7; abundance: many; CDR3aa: CASSLIVGAFPGEQYF; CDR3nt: TGTGCCAGCAGTTTAATCGTCGGGGCTTTCCCGGGCGAGCAGTACTTC
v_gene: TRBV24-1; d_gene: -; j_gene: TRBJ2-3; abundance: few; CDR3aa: CATSDWTEDTQYF; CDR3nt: TGTGCCACCAGTGACTGGACAGAAGATACGCAGTATTTT
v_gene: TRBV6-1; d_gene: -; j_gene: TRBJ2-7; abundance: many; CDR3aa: CASTALDEQYF; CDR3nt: TGTGCCAGCACGGCGTTGGACGAGCAGTACTTC
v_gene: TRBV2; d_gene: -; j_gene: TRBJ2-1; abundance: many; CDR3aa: CASSGQGANNEQFF; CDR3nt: TGTGCCAGCAGTGGTCAGGGTGCGAACAATGAGCAGTTCTTC
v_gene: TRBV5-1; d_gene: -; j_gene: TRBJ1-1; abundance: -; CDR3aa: CASTPGGGFPMNTEAFF; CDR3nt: TGCGCCAGCACCCCTGGGGGAGGGTTCCCTATGAACACTGAAGCTTTCTTT
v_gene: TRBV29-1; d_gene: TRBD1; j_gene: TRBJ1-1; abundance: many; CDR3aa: CSVAQGGTEAFF; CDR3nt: TGCAGCGTTGCCCAGGGGGGCACTGAAGCTTTCTTT
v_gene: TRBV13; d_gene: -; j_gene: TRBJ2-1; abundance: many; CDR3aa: CASSLTRREQFF; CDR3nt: TGTGCCAGCAGCTTGACCCGCCGGGAGCAGTTCTTC
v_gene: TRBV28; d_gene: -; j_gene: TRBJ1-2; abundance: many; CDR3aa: CASSVGPMGYTF; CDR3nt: TGTGCCAGCAGCGTCGGTCCTATGGGCTACACCTTC
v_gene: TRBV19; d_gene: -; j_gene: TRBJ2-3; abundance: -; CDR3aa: CASSGLTTDTQYF; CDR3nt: TGTGCCAGCTCCGGACTTACCACAGATACGCAGTATTTT
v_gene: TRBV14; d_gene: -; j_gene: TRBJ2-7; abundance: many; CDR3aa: CASSQDFSYEQYF; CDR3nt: TGTGCCAGCAGCCAAGACTTCTCCTACGAGCAGTACTTC
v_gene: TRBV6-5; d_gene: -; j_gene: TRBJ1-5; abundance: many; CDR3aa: CASSYSWDTGQPQHF; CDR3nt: TGTGCCAGCAGTTACTCATGGGACACTGGCCAGCCCCAGCATTTT
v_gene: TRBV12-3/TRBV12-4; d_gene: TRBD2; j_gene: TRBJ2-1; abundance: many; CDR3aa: CASTRGLGVAPEQFF; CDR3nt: TGTGCCAGCACTAGAGGACTAGGGGTAGCCCCCGAGCAGTTCTTC
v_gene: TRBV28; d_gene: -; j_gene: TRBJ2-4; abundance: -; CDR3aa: CASSFSHPRGPSKGKNIQYF; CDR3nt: TGTGCCAGCAGTTTTTCCCACCCGAGAGGCCCGTCAAAGGGCAAAAACATTCAGTACTTC
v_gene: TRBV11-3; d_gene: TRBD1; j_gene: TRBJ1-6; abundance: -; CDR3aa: CASSSTWTGSGSPLHF; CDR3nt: TGTGCCAGCAGCTCCACCTGGACAGGGTCAGGTTCACCCCTCCACTTT
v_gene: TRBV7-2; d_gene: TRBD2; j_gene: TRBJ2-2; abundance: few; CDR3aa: CASSSLAGSTGELFF; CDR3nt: TGTGCCAGCAGCTCCCTAGCGGGAAGTACCGGGGAGCTGTTTTTT
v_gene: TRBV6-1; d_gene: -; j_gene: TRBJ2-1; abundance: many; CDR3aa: CASSDWFGSSYNEQFF; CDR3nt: TGTGCCAGCAGTGACTGGTTTGGGAGCTCCTACAATGAGCAGTTCTTC
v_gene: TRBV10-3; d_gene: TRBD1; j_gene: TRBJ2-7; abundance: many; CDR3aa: CAISLIKTGASYEQYF; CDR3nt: TGTGCCATCAGCCTTATAAAGACAGGGGCGAGCTACGAGCAGTACTTC
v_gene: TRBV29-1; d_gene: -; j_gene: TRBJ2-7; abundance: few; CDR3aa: CSVVLPPYEQYF; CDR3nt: TGCAGCGTTGTTTTGCCACCCTACGAGCAGTACTTC
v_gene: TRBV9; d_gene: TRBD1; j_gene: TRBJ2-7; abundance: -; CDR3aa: CASSPRGTGSYEQYF; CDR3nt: TGTGCCAGCAGCCCCCGAGGGACAGGAAGCTACGAGCAGTACTTC
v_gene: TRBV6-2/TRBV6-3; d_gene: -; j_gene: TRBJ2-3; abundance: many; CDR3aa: CASGVGLSGRSTDTQYF; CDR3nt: TGTGCCAGCGGGGTTGGGTTGTCGGGGCGGAGCACAGATACGCAGTATTTT
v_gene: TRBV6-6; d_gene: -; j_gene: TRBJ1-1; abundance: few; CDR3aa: CASSYSIRGREGAFF; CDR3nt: TGTGCCAGCAGTTACTCGATAAGGGGCAGGGAGGGAGCTTTCTTT
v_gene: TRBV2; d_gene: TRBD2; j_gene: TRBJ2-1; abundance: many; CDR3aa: CASTLLRLADNEQFF; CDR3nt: TGTGCCAGCACCCTCCTCCGCCTAGCGGACAATGAGCAGTTCTTC
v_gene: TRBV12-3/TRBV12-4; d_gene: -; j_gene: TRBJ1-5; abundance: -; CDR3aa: CASSLDGLGNQPQHF; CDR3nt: TGTGCCAGCAGTTTAGATGGGTTAGGCAATCAGCCCCAGCATTTT
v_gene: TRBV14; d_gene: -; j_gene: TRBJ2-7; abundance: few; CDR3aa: CASSQATGHHEYYEQYF; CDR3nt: TGTGCCAGCAGCCAAGCGACGGGACACCATGAATACTACGAGCAGTACTTC
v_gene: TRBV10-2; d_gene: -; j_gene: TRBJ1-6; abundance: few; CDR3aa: CASSETANSPLHF; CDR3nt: TGCGCCAGCAGTGAGACAGCAAATTCACCCCTCCACTTT
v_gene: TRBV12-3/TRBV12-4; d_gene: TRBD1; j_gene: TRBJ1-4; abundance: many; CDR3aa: CASSPLGRDRAEKLFF; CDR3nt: TGTGCCAGCAGTCCTTTAGGCCGGGACAGGGCTGAAAAACTGTTTTTT
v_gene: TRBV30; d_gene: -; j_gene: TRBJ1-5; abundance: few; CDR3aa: CAWSMGYNSNQPQHF; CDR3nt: TGTGCCTGGAGCATGGGATACAATAGCAATCAGCCCCAGCATTTT
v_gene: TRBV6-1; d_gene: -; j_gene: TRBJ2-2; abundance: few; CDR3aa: CASSDPNTGELFF; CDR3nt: TGTGCCAGCAGTGACCCGAACACCGGGGAGCTGTTTTTT
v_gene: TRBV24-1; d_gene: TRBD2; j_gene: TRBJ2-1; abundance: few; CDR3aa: CATSDLSLAGGQFF; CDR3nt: TGTGCCACCAGTGATTTGTCACTAGCGGGAGGGCAGTTCTTC
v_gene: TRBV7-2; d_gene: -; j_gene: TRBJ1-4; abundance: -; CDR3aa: CASRRQIATNEKLFF; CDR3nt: TGTGCCAGCAGACGACAGATTGCAACTAATGAAAAACTGTTTTTT
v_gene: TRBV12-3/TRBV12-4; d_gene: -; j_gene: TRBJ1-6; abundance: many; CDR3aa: CASSFGGNSPLHF; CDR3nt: TGTGCCAGCAGTTTCGGGGGTAATTCACCCCTCCACTTT
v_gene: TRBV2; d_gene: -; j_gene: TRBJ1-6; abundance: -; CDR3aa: CASRGDPYNSPLHF; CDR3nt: TGTGCCAGCAGGGGGGACCCATATAATTCACCCCTCCACTTT
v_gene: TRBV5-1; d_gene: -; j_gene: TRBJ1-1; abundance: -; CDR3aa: CASSSPRSTEAFF; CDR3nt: TGCGCCAGCAGCTCTCCGAGAAGCACTGAAGCTTTCTTT
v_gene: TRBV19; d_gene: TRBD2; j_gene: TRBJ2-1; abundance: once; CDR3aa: CASSIMTPLALISEQFF; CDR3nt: TGTGCCAGTAGTATAATGACCCCACTAGCGCTTATCAGTGAGCAGTTCTTC
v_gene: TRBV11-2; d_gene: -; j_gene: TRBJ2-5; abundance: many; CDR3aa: CASRPFPWTAQETQYF; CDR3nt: TGTGCCAGCAGACCATTCCCCTGGACAGCCCAAGAGACCCAGTACTTC
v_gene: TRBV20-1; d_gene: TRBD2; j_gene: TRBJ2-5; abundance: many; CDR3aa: CSAPGLLQETQYF; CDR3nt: TGCAGTGCCCCGGGACTACTCCAAGAGACCCAGTACTTC
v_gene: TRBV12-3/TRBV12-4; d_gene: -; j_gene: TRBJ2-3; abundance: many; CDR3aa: CASSQRGAQTRGAKPDTQYF; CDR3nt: TGTGCCAGCAGTCAAAGAGGGGCCCAGACCCGGGGGGCTAAACCAGATACGCAGTATTTT
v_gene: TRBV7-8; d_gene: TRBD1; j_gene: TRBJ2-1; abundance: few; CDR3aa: CASSSDREQFF; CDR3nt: TGTGCCAGCAGTTCGGACAGGGAGCAGTTCTTC
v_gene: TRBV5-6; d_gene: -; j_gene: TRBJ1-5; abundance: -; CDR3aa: CASSLGQITQPQHF; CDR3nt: TGTGCCAGCAGCTTGGGACAGATTACGCAGCCCCAGCATTTT
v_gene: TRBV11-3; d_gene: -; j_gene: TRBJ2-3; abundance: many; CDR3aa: CASSLVGFSSTDTQYF; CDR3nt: TGTGCCAGCAGCTTAGTGGGATTTTCTAGCACAGATACGCAGTATTTT
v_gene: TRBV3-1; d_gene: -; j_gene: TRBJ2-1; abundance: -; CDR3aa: CASSQGGPYNEQFF; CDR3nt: TGTGCCAGCAGCCAAGGAGGGCCCTACAATGAGCAGTTCTTC
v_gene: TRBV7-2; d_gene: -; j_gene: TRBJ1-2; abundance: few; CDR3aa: CASSLIQGSYGYTF; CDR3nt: TGTGCCAGCAGCTTAATTCAGGGGAGCTATGGCTACACCTTC
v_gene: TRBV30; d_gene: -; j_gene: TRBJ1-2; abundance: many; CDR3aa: CAWSLNGTSYGYTF; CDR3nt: TGTGCCTGGAGTCTGAACGGGACCTCATATGGCTACACCTTC
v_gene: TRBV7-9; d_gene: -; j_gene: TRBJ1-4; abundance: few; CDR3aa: CASSLLGEKLFF; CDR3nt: TGTGCCAGCAGCCTACTAGGTGAAAAACTGTTTTTT
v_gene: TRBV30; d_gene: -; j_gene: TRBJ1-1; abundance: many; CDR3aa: CAWSGTANTEAFF; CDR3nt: TGTGCCTGGAGTGGGACAGCGAACACTGAAGCTTTCTTT
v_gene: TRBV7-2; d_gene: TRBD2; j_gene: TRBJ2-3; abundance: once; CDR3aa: CASSQVRGGTSTDTQYF; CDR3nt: TGTGCCAGCAGCCAAGTCCGGGGGGGGACGAGCACAGATACGCAGTATTTT